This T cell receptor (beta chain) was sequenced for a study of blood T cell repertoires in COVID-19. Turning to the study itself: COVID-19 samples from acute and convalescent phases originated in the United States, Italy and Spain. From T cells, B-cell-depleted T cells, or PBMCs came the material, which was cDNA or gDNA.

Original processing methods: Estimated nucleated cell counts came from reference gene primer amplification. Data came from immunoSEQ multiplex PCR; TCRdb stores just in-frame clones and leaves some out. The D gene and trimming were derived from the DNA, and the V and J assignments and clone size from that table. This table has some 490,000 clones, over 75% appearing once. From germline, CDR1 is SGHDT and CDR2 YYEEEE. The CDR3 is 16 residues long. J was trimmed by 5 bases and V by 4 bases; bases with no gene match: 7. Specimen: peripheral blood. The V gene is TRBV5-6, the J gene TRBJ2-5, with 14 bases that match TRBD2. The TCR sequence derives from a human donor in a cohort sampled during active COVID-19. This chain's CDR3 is CASSETSGRAGETQYF. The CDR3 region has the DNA TGTGCCAGCAGCGAGACTAGCGGGAGGGCCGGGGAGACCCAGTACTTC.